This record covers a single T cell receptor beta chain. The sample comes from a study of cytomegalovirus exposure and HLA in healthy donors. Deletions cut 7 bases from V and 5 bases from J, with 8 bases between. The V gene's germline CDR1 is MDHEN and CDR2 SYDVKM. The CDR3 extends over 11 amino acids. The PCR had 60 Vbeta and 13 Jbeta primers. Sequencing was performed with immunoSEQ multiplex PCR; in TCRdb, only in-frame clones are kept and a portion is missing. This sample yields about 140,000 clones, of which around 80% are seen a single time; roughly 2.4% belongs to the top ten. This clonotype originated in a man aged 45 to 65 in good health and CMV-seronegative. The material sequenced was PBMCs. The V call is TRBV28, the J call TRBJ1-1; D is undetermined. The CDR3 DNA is TGTGCCAGCACCCTCGGGACTGAAGCTTTCTTT. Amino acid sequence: CASTLGTEAFF. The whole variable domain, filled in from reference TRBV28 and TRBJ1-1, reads DVKVTQSSRYLVKRTGEKVFLECVQDMDHENMFWYRQDPGLGLRLIYFSYDVKMKEKGDIPEGYSVSREKKERFSLILESASTNQTSMYLCASTLGTEAFFGQGTRLTVV.